A selection of T cell receptor beta chains follows, all from one sample in a study of sequential checkpoint blockade in melanoma. Sequencing was performed with immunoSEQ multiplex PCR; in TCRdb, only in-frame clones are kept and a portion is missing. In the table there are tens of thousands of clones, around 80% of which are singletons. Sequenced material: CD8+ T cells sorted from blood (inferred from file names), taken from a patient given nivolumab and ipilimumab in sequence. All receptors derive from a human donor with melanoma. Both conserved end residues are part of each CDR3. D genes are given only for firm matches. A row's size may be missing; if present it is once, few, many or a size class.

CDR3 protein | CDR3 DNA | clone size | J gene | D gene | V gene
CASSHWEGTGGYTF | TGTGCCAGCAGCCACTGGGAGGGGACGGGAGGCTACACCTTC | . | TRBJ1-2 | . | TRBV5-6
CSVGDSFSRYGYTF | TGCAGCGTTGGGGACAGCTTTAGTCGCTATGGCTACACCTTC | . | TRBJ1-2 | TRBD1 | TRBV29-1
CASSYRRGGDQPQHF | TGTGCCAGCAGTTACCGGCGGGGGGGGGACCAGCCCCAGCATTTT | . | TRBJ1-5 | . | TRBV27
CASSPSILRGFGTEAFF | TGCGCCAGCAGCCCTTCAATACTCAGGGGTTTCGGCACTGAAGCTTTCTTT | . | TRBJ1-1 | . | TRBV5-1
CAISDFDRGTTDTQYF | TGTGCCATCAGTGACTTCGACAGGGGGACTACAGATACGCAGTATTTT | . | TRBJ2-3 | TRBD1 | TRBV10-3
CASSQDGGGRDSDTQYF | TGCGCCAGCAGCCAAGATGGTGGCGGGAGGGACTCAGATACGCAGTATTTT | . | TRBJ2-3 | TRBD2 | TRBV4-1
CASSEPAGGNYEQYF | TGTGCCAGCAGTGAACCAGCGGGGGGGAACTACGAGCAGTACTTC | . | TRBJ2-7 | TRBD2 | TRBV2
CATSRDVAGGGELFF | TGTGCCACCAGCAGAGATGTGGCAGGGGGCGGGGAGCTGTTTTTT | . | TRBJ2-2 | TRBD1 | TRBV15
CASSAELGRFSYEQYF | TGTGCCAGTAGTGCCGAGTTAGGGAGATTCTCCTACGAGCAGTACTTC | . | TRBJ2-7 | . | TRBV19
CASSYSASGSYEQYF | TGTGCCAGCAGTTACTCGGCTAGCGGGTCCTACGAGCAGTACTTC | . | TRBJ2-7 | TRBD2 | TRBV6-6
CASSPQGARDTIYF | TGTGCCAGCTCACCACAGGGCGCGCGGGACACCATATATTTT | . | TRBJ1-3 | . | TRBV18
CASSLGQGDYEQYF | TGTGCCAGCAGCTTAGGCCAGGGGGACTACGAGCAGTACTTC | few | TRBJ2-7 | TRBD1 | TRBV7-2
CASSLLTGSTDTQYF | TGCGCCAGCAGCCTACTGACAGGGAGCACAGATACGCAGTATTTT | . | TRBJ2-3 | TRBD1 | TRBV4-3
CASAQSQGLVSGANVLTF | TGCGCCAGCGCCCAAAGCCAGGGACTAGTCTCCGGGGCCAACGTCCTGACTTTC | . | TRBJ2-6 | TRBD2 | TRBV4-1
CASTQGSGNTIYF | TGCGCCAGCACCCAGGGCTCTGGAAACACCATATATTTT | few | TRBJ1-3 | . | TRBV10-2
CASSQGGHQAFF | TGTGCCAGCAGCCAAGGGGGCCATCAGGCTTTCTTT | . | TRBJ1-1 | . | TRBV14
CASSPVRARGTGELFF | TGTGCCAGTAGCCCAGTCCGGGCCAGGGGAACCGGGGAGCTGTTTTTT | . | TRBJ2-2 | . | TRBV19
CASSVRLDPWTGNYGYTF | TGTGCCAGCAGCGTAAGATTGGACCCTTGGACAGGAAACTATGGCTACACCTTC | . | TRBJ1-2 | TRBD1 | TRBV9
CASSLATGNYGYTF | TGTGCCAGCAGCTTGGCGACGGGAAACTATGGCTACACCTTC | . | TRBJ1-2 | . | TRBV5-6
CASSPATREESTGELFF | TGTGCCAGCAGCCCCGCAACGCGGGAGGAGAGCACCGGGGAGCTGTTTTTT | once | TRBJ2-2 | TRBD2 | TRBV5-6
CASSIGFGAGGLNTEAFF | TGTGCCAGTAGTATAGGGTTCGGGGCAGGGGGGCTGAACACTGAAGCTTTCTTT | . | TRBJ1-1 | TRBD1 | TRBV19
CATRHTGAAQPQHF | TGTGCCACCAGGCACACAGGGGCGGCTCAGCCCCAGCATTTT | . | TRBJ1-5 | TRBD1 | TRBV15
CASRPSGGATGELFF | TGTGCCAGCAGACCTAGCGGGGGGGCTACCGGGGAGCTGTTTTTT | once | TRBJ2-2 | TRBD2 | TRBV27
CASSSLEDRDNQPQHF | TGTGCCAGCAGTTCTCTGGAGGACCGAGACAATCAGCCCCAGCATTTT | . | TRBJ1-5 | . | TRBV28
CASSELVTSNTEAFF | TGTGCCAGCAGTGAATTGGTGACATCGAACACTGAAGCTTTCTTT | . | TRBJ1-1 | . | TRBV2
CASSGRRPYEQYF | TGTGCCAGCAGCGGGAGGCGCCCCTACGAGCAGTACTTC | . | TRBJ2-7 | . | TRBV9
CATSREQANTGELFF | TGTGCCACCAGCAGAGAACAGGCTAACACCGGGGAGCTGTTTTTT | once | TRBJ2-2 | . | TRBV15
CASSSRGGYGGYTF | TGTGCCAGCAGTTCGCGGGGGGGGTATGGGGGCTACACCTTC | . | TRBJ1-2 | . | TRBV28
CASSLLGGGEQYF | TGTGCCAGCAGTTTATTGGGAGGGGGGGAGCAGTACTTC | . | TRBJ2-7 | . | TRBV27
CASSTDRATEQFF | TGTGCCAGCAGCACGGACAGGGCCACTGAGCAGTTCTTC | . | TRBJ2-1 | TRBD1 | TRBV5-6
CASSSDRSYGYTF | TGCGCCAGCAGCTCGGACAGGTCCTATGGCTACACCTTC | once | TRBJ1-2 | TRBD1 | TRBV5-1
CASSPRSPEPQYF | TGTGCCAGCAGCCCGAGGTCCCCCGAGCCCCAGTACTTC | . | TRBJ2-5 | . | TRBV5-5
CASSHPNRNTIYF | TGTGCCAGCAGCCATCCAAACAGGAACACCATATATTTT | medium-sized | TRBJ1-3 | . | TRBV7-9
CASRGQHYGYTF | TGTGCCAGCAGGGGACAGCACTATGGCTACACCTTC | . | TRBJ1-2 | TRBD1 | TRBV7-9
CASSGGTEAYEQYF | TGTGCCAGCAGTGGGGGGACGGAAGCCTACGAGCAGTACTTC | . | TRBJ2-7 | . | TRBV27
CASSTGQGVGDTQYF | TGTGCCAGCAGCACCGGACAGGGCGTTGGAGATACGCAGTATTTT | . | TRBJ2-3 | TRBD1 | TRBV5-8
CASSEWRTGLYEQYF | TGTGCCAGCAGTGAATGGAGGACAGGGCTTTACGAGCAGTACTTC | . | TRBJ2-7 | TRBD1 | TRBV6-1